This T cell receptor beta chain emerged from a study of monozygotic twins with inflammatory bowel disease. Broader study findings: The data offered no way to tell different T cell subtypes apart.

Germline CDR1 and CDR2: DFQATT and SNEGSKA (reference sequence). This CDR3 comprises 12 residues. UMIs with a 6-nucleotide sample barcode were added by template switching. TCRdb re-called the 5' RACE reads; one entry per CDR3 protein, DNA not given. Its listing shows 400,000 to 500,000 distinct CDR3 sequences. For this clonotype: What it recognizes is unknown.

Sequenced input: blood. This clonotype was obtained from a human donor with ulcerative colitis or Crohn's disease, or a healthy co-twin of an affected twin (not recorded which). The chain combines TRBV20-1 with TRBJ2-2; TCRdb proposes TRBD1, but this gene call is untestable without DNA. CDR3 region: CSARPGTGELFF.